This T cell receptor (beta chain) emerged from a study of post-analysis software for immune sequencing data. Background on the study: Included courses were relapsing-remitting and secondary progressive multiple sclerosis; progressive-relapsing multiple sclerosis was also included. General study points: Significantly lower normalized Chao1 diversity was seen in multiple sclerosis patients than in controls.

Prepared libraries of TCR beta cDNA carried unique molecular identifiers. TCRdb used MiXCR to reprocess the PCR reads, holding one entry per CDR3 protein. The sample shows around 260,000 distinct CDR3 sequences, 36% of them seen only once. This clonotype was recorded a few times. What it binds is not known. Sequenced input: blood. The origin of this receptor is a girl aged 10 to 17 with multiple sclerosis.

The CDR3 loop is CASSGVGARYNEQFF. DNA of the CDR3: TGTGCCAGCAGTGGGGTGGGAGCAAGGTACAATGAGCAGTTCTTC. The rearrangement uses TRBV6-4 and TRBJ2-1; D is possibly TRBD2 (5 bases). The V end was cut by 4 bases, the J end by 4 bases, with 14 bases between. The CDR3 is 15 amino acids. CDR1 MRHNA and CDR2 SNTAGT come from the germline V gene.